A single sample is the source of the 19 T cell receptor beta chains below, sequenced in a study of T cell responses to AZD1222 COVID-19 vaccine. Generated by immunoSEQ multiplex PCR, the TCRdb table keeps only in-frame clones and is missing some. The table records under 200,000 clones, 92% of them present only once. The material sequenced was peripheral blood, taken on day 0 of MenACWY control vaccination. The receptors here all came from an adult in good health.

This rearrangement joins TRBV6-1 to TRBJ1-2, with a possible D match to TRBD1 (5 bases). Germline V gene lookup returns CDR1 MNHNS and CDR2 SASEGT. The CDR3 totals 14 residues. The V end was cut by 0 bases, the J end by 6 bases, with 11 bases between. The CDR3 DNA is TGTGCCAGCAGTGAAGCGCGGACATCCCATGGCTACACCTTC. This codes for CASSEARTSHGYTF.

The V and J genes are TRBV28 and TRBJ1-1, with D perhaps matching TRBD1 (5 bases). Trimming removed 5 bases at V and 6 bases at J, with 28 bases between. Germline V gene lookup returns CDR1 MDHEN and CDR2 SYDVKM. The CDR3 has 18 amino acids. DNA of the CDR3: TGTGCCAGCAGTACCCCCCTCCTGTCGGGGGGTAGTTCCTCTGAAGCTTTCTTT. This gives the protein CASSTPLLSGGSSSEAFF. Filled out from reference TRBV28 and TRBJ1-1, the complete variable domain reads DVKVTQSSRYLVKRTGEKVFLECVQDMDHENMFWYRQDPGLGLRLIYFSYDVKMKEKGDIPEGYSVSREKKERFSLILESASTNQTSMYLCASSTPLLSGGSSSEAFFGQGTRLTVV.

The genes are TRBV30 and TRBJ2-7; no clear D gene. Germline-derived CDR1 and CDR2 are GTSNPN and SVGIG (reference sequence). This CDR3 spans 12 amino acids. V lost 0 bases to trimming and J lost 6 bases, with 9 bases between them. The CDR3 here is CAWSVRGFEQYF. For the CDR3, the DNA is TGTGCCTGGAGTGTACGTGGATTCGAGCAGTACTTC.

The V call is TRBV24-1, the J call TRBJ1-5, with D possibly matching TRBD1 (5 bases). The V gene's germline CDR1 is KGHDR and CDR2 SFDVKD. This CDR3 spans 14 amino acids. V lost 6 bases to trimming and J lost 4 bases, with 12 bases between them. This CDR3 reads CATSRGGGNQPQHF. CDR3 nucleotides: TGTGCCACCAGTCGCGGGGGTGGAAATCAGCCCCAGCATTTT.

Written as DNA, the CDR3 is TGTGCCAGCAGCTTCGGGAGGTCCACCTACGAGCAGTACTTC. Translating it yields CASSFGRSTYEQYF. V gene TRBV11-1 combines with J gene TRBJ2-7; TRBD2 aligns across 7 bases. The CDR3 is made up of 14 amino acids. Unmatched junction bases numbered 4, after V lost 3 bases and J lost 2 bases. The V gene's germline CDR1 is SGHAT and CDR2 FQDESV (reference sequence).

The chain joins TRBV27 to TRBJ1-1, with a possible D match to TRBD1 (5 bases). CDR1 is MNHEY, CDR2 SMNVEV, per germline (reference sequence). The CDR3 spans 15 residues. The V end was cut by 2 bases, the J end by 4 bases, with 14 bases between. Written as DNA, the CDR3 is TGTGCCAGCAGTTTACGCCCCGGGACTCTCACTGAAGCTTTCTTT. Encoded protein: CASSLRPGTLTEAFF.

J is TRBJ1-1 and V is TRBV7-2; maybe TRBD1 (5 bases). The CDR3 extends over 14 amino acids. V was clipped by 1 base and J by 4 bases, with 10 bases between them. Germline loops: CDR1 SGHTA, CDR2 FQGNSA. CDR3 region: CASSLVGGSTEAFF. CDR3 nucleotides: TGTGCCAGCAGCTTAGTGGGGGGTAGCACTGAAGCTTTCTTT.

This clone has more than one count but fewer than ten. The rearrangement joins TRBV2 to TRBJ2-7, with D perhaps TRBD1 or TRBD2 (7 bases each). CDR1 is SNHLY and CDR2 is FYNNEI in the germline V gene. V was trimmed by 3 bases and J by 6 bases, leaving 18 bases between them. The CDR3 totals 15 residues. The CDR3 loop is CASSESAGGGAEQYF. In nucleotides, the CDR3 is TGTGCCAGCAGTGAGTCGGCAGGGGGAGGGGCCGAGCAGTACTTC.

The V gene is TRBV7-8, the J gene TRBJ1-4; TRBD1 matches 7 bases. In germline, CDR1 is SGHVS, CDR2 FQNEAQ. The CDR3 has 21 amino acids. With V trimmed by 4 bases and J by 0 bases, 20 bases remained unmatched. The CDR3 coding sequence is TGTGCCAGCAGCTCTGCATATGGGCCAGAAGGGACAGCCTCAACTAATGAAAAACTGTTTTTT. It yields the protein CASSSAYGPEGTASTNEKLFF.

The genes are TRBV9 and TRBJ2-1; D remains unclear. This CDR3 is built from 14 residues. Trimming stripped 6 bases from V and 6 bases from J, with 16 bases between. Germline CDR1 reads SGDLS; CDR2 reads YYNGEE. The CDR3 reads CASTPAVSFNEQFF. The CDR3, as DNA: TGTGCCAGCACCCCCGCGGTCAGCTTCAATGAGCAGTTCTTC.

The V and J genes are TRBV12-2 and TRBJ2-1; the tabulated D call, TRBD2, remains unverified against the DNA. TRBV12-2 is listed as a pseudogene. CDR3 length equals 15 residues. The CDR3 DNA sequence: TGTGCAAGTCGCTTAGGCGGGAGGGTTTACAATGAGCAGTTCTTC. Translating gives CASRLGGRVYNEQFF.

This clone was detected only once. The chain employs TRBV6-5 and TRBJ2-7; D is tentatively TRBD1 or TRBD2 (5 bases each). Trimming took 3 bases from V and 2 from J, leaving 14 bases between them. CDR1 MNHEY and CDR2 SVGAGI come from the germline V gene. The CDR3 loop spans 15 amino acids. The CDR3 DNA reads TGTGCCAGCAGTTATCGCCTGGGACCGGCCTACGAGCAGTACTTC. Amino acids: CASSYRLGPAYEQYF.

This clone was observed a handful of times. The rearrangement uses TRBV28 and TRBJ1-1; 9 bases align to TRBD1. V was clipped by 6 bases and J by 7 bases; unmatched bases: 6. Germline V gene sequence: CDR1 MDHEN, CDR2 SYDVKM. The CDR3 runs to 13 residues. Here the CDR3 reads CASRRTGESEAFF. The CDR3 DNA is TGTGCCAGCAGGCGGACAGGGGAGAGTGAAGCTTTCTTT.

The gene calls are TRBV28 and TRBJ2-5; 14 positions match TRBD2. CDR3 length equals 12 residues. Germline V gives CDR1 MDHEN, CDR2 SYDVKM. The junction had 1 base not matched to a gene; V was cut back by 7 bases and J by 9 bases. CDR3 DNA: TGTGCCAGCAAGACTAGCGGGAGGGCCCAGTACTTC. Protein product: CASKTSGRAQYF.

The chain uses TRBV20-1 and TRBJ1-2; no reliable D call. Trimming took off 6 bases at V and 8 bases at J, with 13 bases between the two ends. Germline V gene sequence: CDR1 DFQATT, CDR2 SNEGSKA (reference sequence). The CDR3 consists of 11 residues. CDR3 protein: CSAGEQEGYTF. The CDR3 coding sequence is TGCAGTGCCGGAGAGCAGGAAGGCTACACCTTC.

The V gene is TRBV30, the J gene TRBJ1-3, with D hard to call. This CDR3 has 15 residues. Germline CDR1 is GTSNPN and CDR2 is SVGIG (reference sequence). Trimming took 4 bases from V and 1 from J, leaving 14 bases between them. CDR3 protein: CAWNNLESSGNTIYF. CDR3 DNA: TGTGCCTGGAACAATCTTGAAAGTTCTGGAAACACCATATATTTT.

In DNA form, the CDR3 reads TGTGCCAGCAGCCCTCGACGGGCCTCTGGAAACACCATATATTTT. Amino acid sequence: CASSPRRASGNTIYF. V is TRBV3-1 (or the pseudogene TRBV3-2) and J is TRBJ1-3, with D uncertain. The CDR3 is 15 residues long. V was clipped by 4 bases and J by 0 bases, with 10 bases between them. Germline CDR1 is LGHDT and CDR2 is YNNKEL (reference sequence).

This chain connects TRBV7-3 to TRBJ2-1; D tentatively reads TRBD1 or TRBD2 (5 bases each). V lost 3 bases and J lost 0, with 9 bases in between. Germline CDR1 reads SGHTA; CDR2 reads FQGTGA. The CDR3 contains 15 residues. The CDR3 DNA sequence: TGTGCCAGCAGCTTTACTAGGGGCTCCTACAATGAGCAGTTCTTC. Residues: CASSFTRGSYNEQFF.

The CDR3 coding sequence is TGTGCCAGCAGCTCATTAAGACGACAGGGAAGAGGCGATGGCTACACCTTC. Protein sequence: CASSSLRRQGRGDGYTF. The chain uses TRBV7-9 and TRBJ1-2; 7 nucleotides agree with TRBD1. V lost 4 bases to trimming and J lost 6 bases; unmatched junction nucleotides: 17. CDR1 SEHNR and CDR2 FQNEAQ come from the germline V gene (reference sequence). CDR3 length: 17 residues. Combining the CDR3 with reference TRBV7-9 and TRBJ1-2 gives the whole variable domain DTGVSQNPRHKITKRGQNVTFRCDPISEHNRLYWYRQTLGQGPEFLTYFQNEAQLEKSRLLSDRFSAERPKGSFSTLEIQRTEQGDSAMYLCASSSLRRQGRGDGYTFGSGTRLTVV.